The source of this T cell receptor (beta chain) is a study of a mutant IDH1 vaccine in newly diagnosed glioma. Study in general: First vaccine doses came 4-6 weeks after radiotherapy alone, or with temozolomide cycles. Males made up 62.5% and females roughly 40% of treated patients, whose mean age was roughly 40 years. Standard pretreatment was either radiotherapy, temozolomide, or, for most, radiochemotherapy with temozolomide.

Trimming cost V 8 bases and J 0 bases; bases outside gene matches: 3. CDR1 is SGHNT, CDR2 YYREEE, per germline (reference sequence). CDR3 size: 13 residues. Study-level results: With respect to changes in top peripheral T cell clonotypes, pseudoprogression seemed unrelated.

Time point of the sample: week 5, during vaccination. Vaccine doses each comprised 300 ug of mutant IDH1 20-mer peptide, with topical imiquimod. Worth noting for this clone: The antigen is undetermined.

Data came from immunoSEQ multiplex PCR; TCRdb stores just in-frame clones and leaves some out. Among about 28,000 clones listed, roughly nine tenths were seen once. The rearrangement uses TRBV5-4 and TRBJ1-2; 8 positions match TRBD1. This sequence was found in a man aged 18-30 years with glioma. The specimen was PBMCs, collected from a glioma patient whose treatment included an IDH1 peptide vaccine. CDR3 amino acids: CASGQGPNYGYTF. DNA for the CDR3: TGTGCCAGTGGACAGGGACCTAACTATGGCTACACCTTC.